This T cell receptor (beta chain) originates from a study of blood T cell repertoires in COVID-19 (TCRdb year 2020). Study-wide context: Samples from collaborators originated in the United States, Italy and Spain and spanned both the acute and convalescent phases of COVID-19. Samples were obtained from the ongoing ImmuneRACE study (first 160 participants) and from roughly 1,300 subjects provided by 6 global collaborators. The material from the prospective study consisted of cDNA or gDNA derived from T cells, B-cell-depleted T cells, or PBMCs. The sample metadata nearly always contained a de-identified subject ID, COVID-19 status, age in years and sex. The repertoires were released in a freely available public database meant as a resource for research on the immune response to SARS-CoV-2. Subjects who had been exposed to COVID-19, were actively infected with it, or had recovered from it provided the deeply sampled blood TCRbeta repertoires that made up the dataset. Where HLA class I and class II types were available, the types were taken from metadata supplied by the sample provider, not from assay-based typing. The study at large found these results: The amount of clinical and demographic metadata varied by source and participant and was provided uncurated.

Whole blood was collected in K2EDTA tubes by collaborating institutions according to the institutions' own protocols. For TCRbeta analysis, collaborators shipped samples in one of three forms: frozen whole blood, isolated PBMCs, or DNA extracted from either of those sample types. V is pared back by 6 bases and J by 5 bases, with 20 bases lying between the germline termini. The CDR3 numbers 15 residues from cysteine through phenylalanine. The entry retains the CDR3 DNA only, 45 bases that are in frame from base 1. Per the germline V gene, SGHTA is the CDR1 and FQGNSA is the CDR2. A note on this clone: This receptor's antigen is unknown. One base away there is no much larger clone; base qualities are not given.

The immunoSEQ Assay, a bias-controlled multiplex PCR, was used to amplify TCRbeta CDR3 regions from genomic DNA. The authors' analysis ran thus. Within the assay, amplification of reference gene primers was used to estimate how many nucleated cells each sample contained. Sequence reads were collapsed and filtered to measure the absolute abundance of every unique TCRbeta CDR3 rearrangement. For each sample, productive Simpson clonality was calculated as the square root of Simpson's diversity index over productive rearrangements. TCRdb provides this immuneACCESS table in a form limited to in-frame rearrangements. Some clones are lacking; in checked studies, under half of them reflect an unresolved V gene, and why the rest are absent is not known. That table supplies the V and J calls and clone size; D and trimming were determined from the DNA. Across this sample there are some 150,000 clones, with roughly 90% seen only once. Of the sample, about 2.5% is held by the ten largest clones.

This receptor was obtained from a human donor in a cohort sampled during active COVID-19. The sequenced sample was peripheral blood. The sequence is built from TRBV7-2 and TRBJ2-7; perhaps TRBD2 is the D gene, with 6 bases matching. The DNA sequence reads TGTGCCAGCAGACGTGGGGGGACGACACGGCACGAGCAGTACTTC. This codes for CASRRGGTTRHEQYF. Full variable domain (CDR3 extended with the reference TRBV7-2 and TRBJ2-7 proteins): GAGVSQSPSNKVTEKGKDVELRCDPISGHTALYWYRQSLGQGLEFLIYFQGNSAPDKSGLPSDRFSAERTGGSVSTLTIQRTQQEDSAVYLCASRRGGTTRHEQYFGPGTRLTVT.